The present T cell receptor (beta chain) was sequenced within a study of shared clonotypes between healthy human individuals (dated by TCRdb to 2020 to 2021). For the study in its entirety: The cohort comprised two women and three men aged 18 to 49 years. For each donor, CD4 naive and CD4 memory were each given three plates, CD8 naive was given two plates, and CD8 memory was given one plate. The study deeply sequenced blood TCR repertoires of about five healthy adults to estimate repertoire size and the extent of clonotype sharing between individuals. To increase sequencing depth and limit assay-specific biases, TCR repertoire library preparation and sequencing were carried out by different laboratories using diverse techniques. Per donor, leukapheresis produced somewhere between about 0.85 and 10 billion PBMCs.

As concerns this clone: What antigen it recognizes has not been identified. No much larger clonotype is one base removed from it; base qualities were not supplied. The same CDR3 is also encoded by other DNA sequences in this sample.

The investigation overall reported the following: Rarefaction of sorted-subset datasets indicated incomplete sequencing despite the large sequencing depth. When a few donors were compared, the shared fraction of clonotypes was around 5.1% for naive CD4, 3% to 4% for naive CD8, 2.3% for memory CD4, and less than 0.45% for memory CD8. Estimated clonotype richness was generally larger for naive than for memory subsets. Only blood was sampled, and tissue TCR repertoires likely differ from those in blood. Based on pairwise subsampling, the degree of clonotype sharing among donors was expected to be affected by sequencing depth. The genetic and exposure-history diversity represented was limited by the small number of donors. Compared with non-shared clonotypes, the clonotypes found in all four sorted-subset donors had higher generation probabilities.

Using the deep immunoSEQ assay, TCR CDR3 regions were amplified from genomic DNA by multiplex PCR. Genomic DNA extracted from each cell subset was distributed evenly over all wells of several immunoSEQ 96-well plates, and each plate served as one replicate. For sorted subsets, 200 to 250 ng genomic DNA, equal to 30,000 or so T cell genomes, was loaded into each replicate PCR. The purified libraries were quantified using a Qubit 3.0 fluorometer, sized with a Bioanalyzer 2100, and then quantified again using the KAPA Library Quantification kit. A separate single-read 150-cycle Illumina NextSeq 550 flow cell was used to sequence each immunoSEQ 96-well plate. From the authors' description of their analysis: Because only junctional sequences without quality scores were contained in the immunoSEQ output, filtering matching that applied to full-length reads could not be performed. Sequences were annotated with PyIR, a Python wrapper for IgBLAST v1.9, and V/J genes and CDR3 were assigned using IMGT germline references. Reads were removed for weak V/J assignments (E-value above 1e-6), missing CDR3, stop codons, out-of-frame junctions, or ambiguous translated residues. V3J clonotypes were defined as sequences sharing an identical inferred V gene, J gene, and CDR3 amino acid sequence. To compute the percentage overlap between repertoires, the number of shared unique clonotypes was divided by the size of the smaller repertoire. Repertoire richness was assessed with RTK rarefaction, the Chao1 estimator, and Recon v2.1 estimates of unobserved clonotypes. Generation probabilities for all TCRbeta clonotypes obtained by the gDNA method from a handful of donors were computed using OLGA. TCRdb obtained this table from immuneACCESS and retained in-frame rearrangements with V and J assigned. These tables miss some clones; where compared with another copy, unresolved V genes account for less than half of the shortfall, and the remainder is unexplained. Clone size and V and J calls were adopted from that table, with D and trimming inferred from the DNA. The sample includes over 2 million clones, with roughly 94% observed a single time. Roughly 0.13% of the sample comes from the top ten.

Donors were healthy HIV-negative adults with no recently reported acute infections or vaccinations. Only Caucasian adults living in Nashville, Tennessee, USA were represented among the donors. CD4+ T cells were enriched by magnetic negative selection; naive cells were then positively selected on CD45RA, and the negative fraction formed the memory subset. After blood collection by leukapheresis, PBMCs were isolated using Ficoll-Histopaque density gradient centrifugation and then cryopreserved in the vapor phase of liquid nitrogen. Purity and quantity of every magnetically sorted T cell population were checked by analytical flow cytometry. From each sorted fraction, genomic DNA was isolated and quantified by UV absorbance on a Nanodrop 2000c. There are 14 amino acids in the CDR3, from cysteine to phenylalanine inclusive. The entry retains the CDR3 DNA only, 42 bases that are in frame from base 1. For this chain, trimming is 2 bases at the V end and 8 bases at the J end, and the number of junction bases without a gene match is 7. The germline V gene gives CDR1 as MNHEY and CDR2 as SVGAGI.

The material sequenced was naive CD4+ T cells sorted from blood. According to the study, the label for this sample's cell subset or site signals: CD45RA+ positively selected. The clonotype comes from a man aged 18 to 30 in good health. The chain is made from TRBV6-5 and TRBJ1-2; TRBD1 fits 8 bases in the junction. The CDR3 region has the sequence CASSYGQGAGGYTF. The DNA sequence is given as TGTGCCAGCAGTTACGGGCAGGGGGCTGGAGGCTACACCTTC.